These T cell receptor beta chains were read from a single sample in a study of OX40 agonist ivuxolimab in advanced cancers. Data came from immunoSEQ multiplex PCR; TCRdb stores just in-frame clones and leaves some out. The sample shows under 100,000 clones, around 90% of them seen only once. Sequencing was performed on CD4+ or CD8+ T cells sorted from blood, taken in a trial of the OX40 agonist ivuxolimab. The receptor set was obtained from an adult with an advanced solid tumor such as melanoma, head and neck, liver or kidney cancer. CDR3s include the opening cysteine and the closing phenylalanine or tryptophan. Fields, in order: V gene, clone size, J gene, D gene, CDR3 protein, CDR3 DNA. D genes are given only for firm matches. Not all rows give a size; the values are once, few, many and, for expanded clones, a class.

v_call: TRBV9; clone_size: NA; j_call: TRBJ2-1; d_call: NA; cdr3_aa: CASSRSGSSYNEQFF; cdr3_nt: TGTGCCAGCAGCCGAAGCGGAAGCTCCTACAATGAGCAGTTCTTC
v_call: TRBV27; clone_size: NA; j_call: TRBJ2-4; d_call: NA; cdr3_aa: CASRSGAGPAKNIQYF; cdr3_nt: TGTGCCAGCAGGAGTGGTGCAGGGCCTGCCAAAAACATTCAGTACTTC
v_call: TRBV18; clone_size: NA; j_call: TRBJ2-7; d_call: NA; cdr3_aa: CASSPPNSYEQYF; cdr3_nt: TGTGCCAGCTCACCGCCAAATTCCTACGAGCAGTACTTC
v_call: TRBV6-6; clone_size: NA; j_call: TRBJ1-5; d_call: TRBD1; cdr3_aa: CASSFLGQGGQPQHF; cdr3_nt: TGTGCCAGCAGCTTCTTGGGACAGGGAGGACAGCCCCAGCATTTT
v_call: TRBV5-1; clone_size: NA; j_call: TRBJ2-2; d_call: TRBD1; cdr3_aa: CASSWSGQINTGELFF; cdr3_nt: TGCGCCAGCAGCTGGTCGGGACAGATAAACACCGGGGAGCTGTTTTTT
v_call: TRBV2; clone_size: NA; j_call: TRBJ2-5; d_call: NA; cdr3_aa: CASSALETQYF; cdr3_nt: TGTGCCAGCAGTGCTCTGGAGACCCAGTACTTC
v_call: TRBV2; clone_size: NA; j_call: TRBJ2-1; d_call: NA; cdr3_aa: CASRERNNEQFF; cdr3_nt: TGTGCCAGCAGGGAGCGTAACAATGAGCAGTTCTTC
v_call: TRBV7-9; clone_size: NA; j_call: TRBJ2-7; d_call: TRBD1; cdr3_aa: CASSLGQGAGDEQYF; cdr3_nt: TGTGCCAGCAGCCTGGGACAGGGGGCAGGAGACGAGCAGTACTTC
v_call: TRBV28; clone_size: few; j_call: TRBJ1-1; d_call: NA; cdr3_aa: CASSSSGTPGTEAFF; cdr3_nt: TGTGCCAGCAGTTCCTCCGGGACCCCTGGCACTGAAGCTTTCTTT
v_call: TRBV7-2; clone_size: NA; j_call: TRBJ1-2; d_call: TRBD1; cdr3_aa: CASSTRQGADYGYTF; cdr3_nt: TGTGCCAGCAGCACCCGACAGGGGGCAGACTATGGCTACACCTTC
v_call: TRBV9; clone_size: NA; j_call: TRBJ2-2; d_call: NA; cdr3_aa: CASSVGNTGELFF; cdr3_nt: TGTGCCAGCAGCGTAGGGAACACCGGGGAGCTGTTTTTT
v_call: TRBV6-5; clone_size: NA; j_call: TRBJ2-7; d_call: NA; cdr3_aa: CASSYSKGLQGYEQYF; cdr3_nt: TGTGCCAGCAGTTACTCGAAGGGTCTGCAGGGGTACGAGCAGTACTTC
v_call: TRBV7-2; clone_size: few; j_call: TRBJ2-7; d_call: NA; cdr3_aa: CASSSTRIPHEQYF; cdr3_nt: TGTGCCAGCAGCTCAACCCGTATCCCACACGAGCAGTACTTC
v_call: TRBV6-1; clone_size: NA; j_call: TRBJ1-1; d_call: NA; cdr3_aa: CASRARGDTEAFF; cdr3_nt: TGTGCCAGCAGAGCCCGAGGGGACACTGAAGCTTTCTTT
v_call: TRBV11-3; clone_size: NA; j_call: TRBJ1-3; d_call: NA; cdr3_aa: CASSSDTETSRKPGNTIYF; cdr3_nt: TGTGCCAGCAGCTCCGATACCGAGACGTCCCGAAAGCCCGGAAACACCATATATTTT
v_call: TRBV19; clone_size: NA; j_call: TRBJ1-5; d_call: TRBD1; cdr3_aa: CASSSAGTGLNQPQHF; cdr3_nt: TGTGCCAGTAGCTCCGCGGGGACAGGGCTCAATCAGCCCCAGCATTTT
v_call: TRBV11-1; clone_size: NA; j_call: TRBJ2-5; d_call: TRBD1; cdr3_aa: CASSGTGLQTQYF; cdr3_nt: TGTGCCAGCAGCGGGACAGGGTTGCAGACCCAGTACTTC
v_call: TRBV6-5; clone_size: NA; j_call: TRBJ2-7; d_call: NA; cdr3_aa: CASSRGRTGFEQYF; cdr3_nt: TGTGCCAGCAGTCGGGGACGCACCGGCTTCGAGCAGTACTTC
v_call: TRBV5-8; clone_size: few; j_call: TRBJ2-5; d_call: TRBD2; cdr3_aa: CASSTSGGRETQYF; cdr3_nt: TGTGCCAGCAGCACCTCGGGAGGCCGAGAGACCCAGTACTTC
v_call: TRBV4-1; clone_size: once; j_call: TRBJ2-5; d_call: NA; cdr3_aa: CASSQGVGLETQYF; cdr3_nt: TGCGCCAGCAGCCAGGGGGTCGGTCTGGAGACCCAGTACTTC
v_call: TRBV5-1; clone_size: once; j_call: TRBJ2-3; d_call: TRBD2; cdr3_aa: CASSSRASGSSADTQYF; cdr3_nt: TGCGCCAGCAGCTCGAGGGCTAGCGGGAGTAGCGCAGATACGCAGTATTTT
v_call: TRBV5-8; clone_size: NA; j_call: TRBJ2-5; d_call: TRBD2; cdr3_aa: CASPLSPVLDSGRPRETQYF; cdr3_nt: TGTGCCAGCCCCCTGTCCCCTGTACTGGATAGCGGGAGGCCCCGGGAGACCCAGTACTTC
v_call: TRBV28; clone_size: NA; j_call: TRBJ1-5; d_call: TRBD1; cdr3_aa: CASRRTGGVWPQHF; cdr3_nt: TGTGCCAGCAGGCGTACAGGGGGAGTATGGCCCCAGCATTTT
v_call: TRBV25-1; clone_size: NA; j_call: TRBJ2-2; d_call: NA; cdr3_aa: CASSGTVAHTGELFF; cdr3_nt: TGTGCCAGCAGTGGGACAGTAGCCCACACCGGGGAGCTGTTTTTT
v_call: TRBV4-2; clone_size: once; j_call: TRBJ2-1; d_call: TRBD2; cdr3_aa: CASSHGTSGIHNEQFF; cdr3_nt: TGTGCCAGCAGCCACGGGACTAGCGGGATTCACAATGAGCAGTTCTTC
v_call: TRBV28; clone_size: NA; j_call: TRBJ2-3; d_call: TRBD2; cdr3_aa: CATGGAGKTDTQYF; cdr3_nt: TGTGCCACCGGGGGAGCGGGGAAAACAGATACGCAGTATTTT
v_call: TRBV6-5; clone_size: NA; j_call: TRBJ1-3; d_call: NA; cdr3_aa: CASSYTGTSRGNTIYF; cdr3_nt: TGTGCCAGCAGTTACACCGGGACAAGCAGGGGAAACACCATATATTTT
v_call: TRBV7-3; clone_size: NA; j_call: TRBJ1-1; d_call: NA; cdr3_aa: CASSLDRLNTEAFF; cdr3_nt: TGTGCCAGCAGCTTAGACCGATTGAACACTGAAGCTTTCTTT
v_call: TRBV10-3; clone_size: NA; j_call: TRBJ2-7; d_call: NA; cdr3_aa: CATKGQGIEQYF; cdr3_nt: TGTGCCACAAAAGGCCAGGGTATCGAGCAGTACTTC